This T cell receptor beta chain was identified during a study of beta chain features in type 1 diabetes. Points from the study as a whole: Cells with high TCR expression could be over-represented by cDNA sequencing.

As every portion of the isolated RNA was reverse transcribed, the sequencing read expressed TCRB transcripts. Assay: immunoSEQ multiplex PCR; the TCRdb copy retains only in-frame clones and omits some. The sample shows about 250,000 clones, roughly 13% of them seen only once. J gave up 6 bases and V 4 bases, and 9 bases lay outside the gene matches. This CDR3 has 14 amino acids. Per germline, CDR1 SGHRS and CDR2 YFSETQ. As to this clone: Its target is not known.

V gene TRBV5-1 combines with J gene TRBJ2-7; 8 bases match TRBD1. The sample was naive CD4+ T cells from blood. This TCR was sampled from a woman in her thirties or forties in good health. The chain's CDR3 is CASSRSGTGPEQYF. The CDR3 bases are TGCGCCAGCAGCCGATCCGGGACAGGCCCCGAGCAGTACTTC.